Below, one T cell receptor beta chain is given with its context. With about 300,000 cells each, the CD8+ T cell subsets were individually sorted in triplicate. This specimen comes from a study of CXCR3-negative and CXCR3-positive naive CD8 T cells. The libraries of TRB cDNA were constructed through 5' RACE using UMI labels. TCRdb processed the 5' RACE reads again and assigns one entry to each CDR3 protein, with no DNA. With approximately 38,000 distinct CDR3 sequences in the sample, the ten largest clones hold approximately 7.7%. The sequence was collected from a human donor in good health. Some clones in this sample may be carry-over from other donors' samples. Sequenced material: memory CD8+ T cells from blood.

The chain's CDR3 is CASSLVPRDHNEQFF. The V gene is TRBV7-9, the J gene TRBJ2-1; there is no DNA to check the TCRdb D call of TRBD1. The CDR3 loop spans 15 amino acids. From germline, CDR1 is SEHNR and CDR2 FQNEAQ (reference sequence).